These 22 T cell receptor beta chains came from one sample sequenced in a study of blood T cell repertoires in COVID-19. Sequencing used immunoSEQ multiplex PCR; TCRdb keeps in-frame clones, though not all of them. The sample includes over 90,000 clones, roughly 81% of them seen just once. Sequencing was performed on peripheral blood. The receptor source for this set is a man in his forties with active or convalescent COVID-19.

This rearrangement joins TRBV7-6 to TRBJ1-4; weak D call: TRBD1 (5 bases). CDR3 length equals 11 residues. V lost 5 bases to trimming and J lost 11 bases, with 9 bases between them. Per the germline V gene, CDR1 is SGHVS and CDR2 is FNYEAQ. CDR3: CASSVQGKLFF. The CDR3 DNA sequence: TGTGCCAGCAGCGTCCAGGGTAAACTGTTTTTT.

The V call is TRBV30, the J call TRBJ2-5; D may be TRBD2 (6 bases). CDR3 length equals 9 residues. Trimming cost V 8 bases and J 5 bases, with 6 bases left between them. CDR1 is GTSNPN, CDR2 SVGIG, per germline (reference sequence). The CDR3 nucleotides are TGTGCCGGAGGGGAGACCCAGTACTTC. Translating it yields CAGGETQYF.

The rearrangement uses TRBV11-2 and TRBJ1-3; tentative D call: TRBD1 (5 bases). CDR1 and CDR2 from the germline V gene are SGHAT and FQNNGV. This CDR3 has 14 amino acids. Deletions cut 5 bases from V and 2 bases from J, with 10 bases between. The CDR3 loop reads CASSQDKAGNTIYF. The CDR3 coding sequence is TGTGCCAGCAGCCAGGACAAAGCTGGAAACACCATATATTTT. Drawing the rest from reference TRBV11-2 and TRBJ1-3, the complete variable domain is EAGVAQSPRYKIIEKRQSVAFWCNPISGHATLYWYQQILGQGPKLLIQFQNNGVVDDSQLPKDRFSAERLKGVDSTLKIQPAKLEDSAVYLCASSQDKAGNTIYFGEGSWLTVV.

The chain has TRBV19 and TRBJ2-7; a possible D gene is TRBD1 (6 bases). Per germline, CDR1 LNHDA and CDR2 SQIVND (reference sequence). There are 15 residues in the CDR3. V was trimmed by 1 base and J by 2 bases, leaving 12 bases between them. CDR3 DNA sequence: TGTGCCAGTAGTATAGCCGACAGGAGGCCCTACGAGCAGTACTTC. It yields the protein CASSIADRRPYEQYF.

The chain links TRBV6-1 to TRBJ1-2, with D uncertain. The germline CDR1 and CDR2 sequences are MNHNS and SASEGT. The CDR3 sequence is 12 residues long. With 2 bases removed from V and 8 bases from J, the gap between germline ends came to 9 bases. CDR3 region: CASSERQSGYTF. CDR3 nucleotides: TGTGCCAGCAGTGAAAGACAATCGGGCTACACCTTC.

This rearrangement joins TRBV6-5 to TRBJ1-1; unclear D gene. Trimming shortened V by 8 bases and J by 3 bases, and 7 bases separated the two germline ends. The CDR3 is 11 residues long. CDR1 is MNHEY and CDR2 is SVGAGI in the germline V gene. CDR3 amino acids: CASVRDTEAFF. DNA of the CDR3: TGTGCCAGCGTTCGGGACACTGAAGCTTTCTTT.

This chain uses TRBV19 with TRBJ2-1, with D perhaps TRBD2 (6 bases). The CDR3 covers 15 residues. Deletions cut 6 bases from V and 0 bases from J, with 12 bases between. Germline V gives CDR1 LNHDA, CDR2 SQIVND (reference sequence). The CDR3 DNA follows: TGTGCCAGTAGAAGGATAGCGGCCTCCTACAATGAGCAGTTCTTC. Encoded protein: CASRRIAASYNEQFF.

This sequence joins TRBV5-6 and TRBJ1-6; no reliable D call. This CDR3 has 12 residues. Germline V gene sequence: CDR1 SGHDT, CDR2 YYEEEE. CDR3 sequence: CVTSARDSPLHF. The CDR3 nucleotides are TGTGTCACCTCGGCCCGGGATTCACCCCTCCACTTT.

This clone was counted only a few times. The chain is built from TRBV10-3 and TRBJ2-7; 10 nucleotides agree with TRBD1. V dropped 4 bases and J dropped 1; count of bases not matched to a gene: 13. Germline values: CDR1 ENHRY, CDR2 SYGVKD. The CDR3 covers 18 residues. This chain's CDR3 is CAISGREGQGSESYEQYF. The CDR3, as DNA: TGTGCCATCAGTGGACGGGAGGGACAGGGGTCCGAATCCTACGAGCAGTACTTC.

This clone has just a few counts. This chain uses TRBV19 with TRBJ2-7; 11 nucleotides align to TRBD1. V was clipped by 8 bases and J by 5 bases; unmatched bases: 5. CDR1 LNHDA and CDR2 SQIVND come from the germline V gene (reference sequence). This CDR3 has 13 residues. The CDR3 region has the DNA TGTGCCAGTCAGGGACAGGGGGTCAACGAGCAGTACTTC. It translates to CASQGQGVNEQYF.

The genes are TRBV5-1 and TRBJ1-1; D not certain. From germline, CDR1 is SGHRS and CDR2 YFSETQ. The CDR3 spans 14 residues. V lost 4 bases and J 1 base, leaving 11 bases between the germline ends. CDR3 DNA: TGCGCCAGCAGCCCCCCGTCCCCGAACACTGAAGCTTTCTTT. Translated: CASSPPSPNTEAFF.

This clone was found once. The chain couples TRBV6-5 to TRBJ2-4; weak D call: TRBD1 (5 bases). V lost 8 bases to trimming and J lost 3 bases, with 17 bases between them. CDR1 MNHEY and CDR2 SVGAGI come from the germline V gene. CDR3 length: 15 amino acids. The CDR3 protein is CASVGRELGKNIQYF. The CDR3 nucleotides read TGTGCCAGCGTGGGCAGGGAATTGGGCAAAAACATTCAGTACTTC.

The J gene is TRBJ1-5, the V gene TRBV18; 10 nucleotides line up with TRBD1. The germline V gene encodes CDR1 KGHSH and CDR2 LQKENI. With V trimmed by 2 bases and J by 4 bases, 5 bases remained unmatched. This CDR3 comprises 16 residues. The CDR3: CASSPGTGVLNQPQHF. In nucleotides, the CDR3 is TGTGCCAGCTCACCAGGGACAGGGGTTTTAAATCAGCCCCAGCATTTT. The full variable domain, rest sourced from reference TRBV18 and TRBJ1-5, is NAGVMQNPRHLVRRRGQEARLRCSPMKGHSHVYWYRQLPEEGLKFMVYLQKENIIDESGMPKERFSAEFPKEGPSILRIQQVVRGDSAAYFCASSPGTGVLNQPQHFGDGTRLSIL.

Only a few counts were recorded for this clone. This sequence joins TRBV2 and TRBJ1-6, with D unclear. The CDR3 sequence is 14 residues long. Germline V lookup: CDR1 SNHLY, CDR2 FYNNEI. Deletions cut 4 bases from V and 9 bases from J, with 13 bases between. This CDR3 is CASSALLGVSPLHF. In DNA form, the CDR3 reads TGTGCCAGCAGTGCACTATTGGGAGTTTCACCCCTCCACTTT. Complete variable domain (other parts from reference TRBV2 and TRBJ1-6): EPEVTQTPSHQVTQMGQEVILRCVPISNHLYFYWYRQILGQKVEFLVSFYNNEISEKSEIFDDQFSVERPDGSNFTLKIRSTKLEDSAMYFCASSALLGVSPLHFGNGTRLTVT.

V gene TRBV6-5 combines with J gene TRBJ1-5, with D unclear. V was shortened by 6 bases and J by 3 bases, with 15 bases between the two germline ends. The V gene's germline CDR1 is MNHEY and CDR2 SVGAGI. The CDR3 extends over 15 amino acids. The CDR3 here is CASSTQRTNNQPQHF. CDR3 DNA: TGTGCCAGCAGCACTCAGCGTACTAACAATCAGCCCCAGCATTTT.

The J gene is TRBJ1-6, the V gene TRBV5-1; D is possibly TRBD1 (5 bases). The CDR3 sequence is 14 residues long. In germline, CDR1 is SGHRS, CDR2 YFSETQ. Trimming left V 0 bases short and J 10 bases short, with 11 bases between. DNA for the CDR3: TGCGCCAGCAGCTTGGGAGATCAGGGATCACCCCTCCACTTT. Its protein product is CASSLGDQGSPLHF.

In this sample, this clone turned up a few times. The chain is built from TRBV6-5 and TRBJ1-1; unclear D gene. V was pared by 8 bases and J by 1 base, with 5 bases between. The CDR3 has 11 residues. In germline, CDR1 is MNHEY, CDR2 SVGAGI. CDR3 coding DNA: TGTGCCAGCCCCCGGAACACTGAAGCTTTCTTT. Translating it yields CASPRNTEAFF.

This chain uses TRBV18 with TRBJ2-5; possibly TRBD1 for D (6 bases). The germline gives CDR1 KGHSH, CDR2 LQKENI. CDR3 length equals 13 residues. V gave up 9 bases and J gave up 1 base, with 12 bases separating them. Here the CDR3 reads CASTGTPQETQYF. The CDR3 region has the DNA TGTGCCAGTACCGGGACACCCCAAGAGACCCAGTACTTC.

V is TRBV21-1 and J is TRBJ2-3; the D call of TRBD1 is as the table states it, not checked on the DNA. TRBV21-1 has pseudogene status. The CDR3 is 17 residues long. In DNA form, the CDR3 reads TGTGCCAGCAGCAAAGGAAACCGGGACACCGGCACAGATACGCAGTATTTT. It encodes CASSKGNRDTGTDTQYF.

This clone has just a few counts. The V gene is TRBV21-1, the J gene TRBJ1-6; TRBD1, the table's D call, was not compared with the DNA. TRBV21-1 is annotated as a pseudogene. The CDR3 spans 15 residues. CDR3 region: CASSKAGGINSPLHF. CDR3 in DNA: TGTGCCAGCAGCAAAGCAGGGGGCATTAATTCACCCCTCCACTTT.

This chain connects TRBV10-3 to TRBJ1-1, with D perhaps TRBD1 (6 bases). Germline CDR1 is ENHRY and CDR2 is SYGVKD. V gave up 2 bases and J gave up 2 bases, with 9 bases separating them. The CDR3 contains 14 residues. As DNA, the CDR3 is TGTGCCATCAGTGAGAGGACAGACAACACTGAAGCTTTCTTT. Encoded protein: CAISERTDNTEAFF.

The CDR3 DNA follows: TGTGCCAGCAGTTCGCAGGGGAGTATGCTCTATGGCTACACCTTC. Its protein is CASSSQGSMLYGYTF. The chain employs TRBV6-5 and TRBJ1-2; D may be TRBD1 (6 bases). Trimming cost V 4 bases and J 4 bases, with 16 bases left between them. CDR1 and CDR2 from the germline V gene are MNHEY and SVGAGI. The CDR3 loop spans 15 amino acids.